One T cell receptor (beta chain) is described in this entry. This clonotype was seen repeatedly, ten times or more. Its cognate antigen has yet to be identified. No much larger clone exists at a distance of one base, and base qualities are not known. This entry comes from a study of T cells in Graves' hyperthyroidism and ophthalmopathy (dated by TCRdb to between 2018 and 2020). In the study overall: Peripheral blood was sampled at the time of initial diagnosis, prior to any treatment. Whether ophthalmopathy could be predicted prospectively was tested in an independent validation cohort made up of 18 hyperthyroidism patients plus 17 patients who later progressed to ophthalmopathy. After sampling, hyperthyroidism patients received methimazole starting at 30 mg daily, and ophthalmopathy patients received high-dose intravenous methylprednisolone. According to the paper, TCR Vbeta CDR3 sequencing was carried out on 135 peripheral blood samples, which came from 40 to 45 ophthalmopathy, roughly 75 hyperthyroidism and roughly 17 progressor patients. The 95 to 100 discovery patients were randomly divided into training and test sets at a 7:3 ratio. In over five Graves' hyperthyroidism patients, the study also compared T-cell repertoires from thyroid tissue with T-cell repertoires from blood. A discovery cohort of around 100 patients, roughly 40 with Graves' ophthalmopathy and approximately 55 with stable Graves' hyperthyroidism, was used to find distinguishing TCR V-J signatures. On the study overall, not on this receptor specifically: No statistical method was used to fix the sample size in advance, and group allocation was not hidden from the investigators. In cross-validation, a model built on a 13 V-J signature told ophthalmopathy apart from stable hyperthyroidism with approximately 91% sensitivity and about 81% specificity, and in testing the same model reached 80%/75%. In validation, progression to ophthalmopathy was predicted by the model with about 70% sensitivity and roughly 76% specificity, a median of roughly 6.4 months before onset. Most expanded thyroid clonotypes (frequency above 0.001) were also detected in blood, a finding suggesting that blood repertoires may reflect thyroid immune responses.

The TCR beta CDR3 regions were amplified from RNA transcripts. The first round of RT-PCR for the TCR CDR3 was performed with the HTBI primer set and the Qiagen OneStep RT-PCR kit. Libraries were constructed in a second round of multiplex PCR, after which size selection and purification were carried out. The libraries were sequenced on an Illumina HiSeq2000 using paired-end 100 bp reads. The original methods were these. SOAPnuke was used to process the raw data, removing reads that contained adapters or uncalled bases, had a mean Phred below 15, or lacked an exact match to the constant primer or identifier. COPE v1.2.5 was used to merge the high-quality paired reads, and each unique nucleotide sequence was defined as a clonotype. MiTCR v1.1 was used to align the clonotypes against IMGT TRBV, TRBD and TRBJ reference segments. Only V-J combinations with frequency above 0.0001, covering roughly 99% of repertoires, were analysed. The TCS score was defined as the ratio of F50 (clonal expansion) to E x V (chaos), calculated using BLOSUM62-based TCRdist between CDR3 peptides within each V-J. Welch's t-statistics and random forest reduced around 550 V-J features to 10 to 15, which were used in a naive Bayes classifier (R e1071). TCRdb trimmed the raw reads at Q25, called clones with MiXCR and kept productive beta chains. Entries that share a CDR3 protein sequence are merged under the most common genes and DNA. The V and J calls come from TCRdb's annotation, not from the publication. The sample includes around 420,000 distinct CDR3 sequences, with around 14% observed a single time. The ten largest clones take up roughly 8% of the sample.

Graves' hyperthyroidism was defined as stable when no progression to ophthalmopathy occurred over 18 months of follow-up. The hyperthyroidism patients were between 18 and 65 years old and newly diagnosed, with a disease duration of less than 2 months. Any patient with an uncontrolled infection, another autoimmune disease, pregnancy or lactation was excluded. Diagnoses relied on clinical symptoms, serum thyroxine and TRAb, thyroid ultrasound and orbital computed tomography. Ficoll-Paque density gradient centrifugation was used to isolate PBMCs from around 10 ml of fresh peripheral blood. Total RNA was extracted with Trizol reagent, and quality was checked on an Agilent 2100 Bioanalyzer. CDR1 and CDR2, looked up from the germline V gene (reference sequence), are DFQATT and SNEGSKA. Including the terminal cysteine and phenylalanine, the CDR3 comprises 13 residues. The read is trimmed to its CDR3 DNA, 39 bases read in frame from base 1. The junction carries 14 bases between V and J, which are trimmed by 3 bases and 5 bases respectively.

The sample taken for sequencing was blood. The chain links TRBV20-1 with TRBJ2-7, with a weak D call of TRBD1 (7 bases match). This sequence originates from a woman aged 18-35 years with Graves' hyperthyroidism. The encoded CDR3 is CSASSQGGDEQYF. The DNA is TGCAGTGCTAGTAGTCAGGGGGGAGACGAGCAGTACTTC.